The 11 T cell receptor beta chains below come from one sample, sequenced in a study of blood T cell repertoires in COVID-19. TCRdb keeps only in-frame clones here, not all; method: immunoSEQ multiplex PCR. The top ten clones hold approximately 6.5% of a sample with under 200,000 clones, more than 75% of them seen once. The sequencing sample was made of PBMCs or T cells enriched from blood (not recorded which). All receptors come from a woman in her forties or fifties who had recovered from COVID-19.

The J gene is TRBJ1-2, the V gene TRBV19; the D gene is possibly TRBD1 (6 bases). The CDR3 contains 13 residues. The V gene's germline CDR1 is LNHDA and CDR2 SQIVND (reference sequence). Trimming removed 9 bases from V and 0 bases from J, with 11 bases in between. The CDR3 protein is CASRTATNYGYTF. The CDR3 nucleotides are TGTGCCAGCAGGACAGCTACTAACTATGGCTACACCTTC.

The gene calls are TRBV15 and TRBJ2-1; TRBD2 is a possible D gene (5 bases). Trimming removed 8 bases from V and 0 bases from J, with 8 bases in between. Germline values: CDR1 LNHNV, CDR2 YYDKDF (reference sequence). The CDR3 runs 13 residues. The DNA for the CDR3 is TGTGCCACCGCGGGTAGCTCCTACAATGAGCAGTTCTTC. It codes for CATAGSSYNEQFF.

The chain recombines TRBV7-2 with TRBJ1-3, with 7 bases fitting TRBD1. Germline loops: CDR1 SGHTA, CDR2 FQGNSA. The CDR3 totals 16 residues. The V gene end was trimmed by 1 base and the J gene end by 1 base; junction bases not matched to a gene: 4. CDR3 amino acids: CASSLEGAASGNTIYF. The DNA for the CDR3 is TGTGCCAGCAGCTTAGAGGGGGCGGCGTCTGGAAACACCATATATTTT.

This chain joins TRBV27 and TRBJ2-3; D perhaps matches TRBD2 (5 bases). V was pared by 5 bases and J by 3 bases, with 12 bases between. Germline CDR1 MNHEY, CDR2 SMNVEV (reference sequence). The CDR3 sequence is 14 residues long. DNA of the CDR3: TGTGCCAGCAGTCCGAGGCGCGGGACAGATACGCAGTATTTT. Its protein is CASSPRRGTDTQYF.

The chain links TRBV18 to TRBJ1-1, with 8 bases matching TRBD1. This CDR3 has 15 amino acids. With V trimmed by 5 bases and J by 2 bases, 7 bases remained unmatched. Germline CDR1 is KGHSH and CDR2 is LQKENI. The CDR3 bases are TGTGCCAGCTCAACTCGGACAGGGACCAACACTGAAGCTTTCTTT. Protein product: CASSTRTGTNTEAFF.

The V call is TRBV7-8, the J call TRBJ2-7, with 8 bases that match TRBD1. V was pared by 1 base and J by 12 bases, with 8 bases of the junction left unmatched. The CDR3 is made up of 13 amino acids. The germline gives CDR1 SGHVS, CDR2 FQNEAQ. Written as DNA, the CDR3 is TGTGCCAGCAGCTTAGGAGGGGGACAGGAGGCGTACTTC. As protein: CASSLGGGQEAYF.

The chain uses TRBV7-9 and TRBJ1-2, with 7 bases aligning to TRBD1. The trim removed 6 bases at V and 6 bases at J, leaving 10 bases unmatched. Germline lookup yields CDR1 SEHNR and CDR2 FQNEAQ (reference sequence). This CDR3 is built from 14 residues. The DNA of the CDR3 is TGTGCCAGCAGAAGGGCAGGGGGACCCGATGGCTACACCTTC. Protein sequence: CASRRAGGPDGYTF.

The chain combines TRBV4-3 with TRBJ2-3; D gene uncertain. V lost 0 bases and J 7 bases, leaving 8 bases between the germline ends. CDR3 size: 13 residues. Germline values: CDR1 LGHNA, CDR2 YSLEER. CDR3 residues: CASSQEGAHTQYF. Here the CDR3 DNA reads TGCGCCAGCAGCCAAGAAGGAGCGCATACGCAGTATTTT.

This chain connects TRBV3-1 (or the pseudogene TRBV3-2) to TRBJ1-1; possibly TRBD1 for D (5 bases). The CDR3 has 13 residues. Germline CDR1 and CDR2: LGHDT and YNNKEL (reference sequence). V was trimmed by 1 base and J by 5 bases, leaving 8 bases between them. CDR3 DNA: TGTGCCAGCAGCCAAGTTAAGGGGACTGAAGCTTTCTTT. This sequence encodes CASSQVKGTEAFF.

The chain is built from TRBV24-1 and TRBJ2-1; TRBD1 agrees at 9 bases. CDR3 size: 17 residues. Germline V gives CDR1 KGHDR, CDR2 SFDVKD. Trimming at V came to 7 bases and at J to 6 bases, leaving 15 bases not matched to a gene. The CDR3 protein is CATSPWGAGTGSNEQFF. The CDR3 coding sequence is TGTGCCACCAGCCCTTGGGGGGCCGGGACAGGGTCCAATGAGCAGTTCTTC.

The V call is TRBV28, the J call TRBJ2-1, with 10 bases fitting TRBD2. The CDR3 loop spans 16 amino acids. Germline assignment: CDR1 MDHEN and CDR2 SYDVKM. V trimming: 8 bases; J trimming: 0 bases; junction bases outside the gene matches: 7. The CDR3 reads CASASSGRSSYNEQFF. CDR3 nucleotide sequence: TGTGCCAGCGCCTCTAGCGGGAGAAGCTCCTACAATGAGCAGTTCTTC.